Listed below are T cell receptor beta chains from one sample, sequenced in a study of T-cell memory formation after mild COVID-19. Via MiXCR, TCRdb re-called the 5' RACE reads, giving one row per CDR3 protein. The data hold 500,000 to 600,000 distinct CDR3 sequences, with about a sixth observed a single time. Specimen: PBMCs or a T cell subset sorted from them (not recorded which). The receptors were sampled from an adult woman who had mild COVID-19 (a few samples of this study predate the infection). Cell type and time point are not known. Each CDR3 is given with its conserved first and last residue. D genes are given only for firm matches. Clone size, where shown, is once, few, many, or a class for clones that have expanded.

V gene: TRBV7-9; D gene: .; J gene: TRBJ2-1; clone size: .; CDR3 DNA: TGTGCCAGCAGCCGAATCGACAGGTCGGTGGGCAATGAGCAGTTCTTC; CDR3 protein: CASSRIDRSVGNEQFF
V gene: TRBV15; D gene: TRBD2; J gene: TRBJ2-7; clone size: few; CDR3 DNA: TGTGCCACCAGCAGAGATGTAACTAGCGGGAGGTACGAGCAGTACTTC; CDR3 protein: CATSRDVTSGRYEQYF
V gene: TRBV7-2; D gene: .; J gene: TRBJ1-2; clone size: .; CDR3 DNA: TGTGCCAGCAGTTCCTACCTCGATGGCTACACCTTC; CDR3 protein: CASSSYLDGYTF
V gene: TRBV2; D gene: .; J gene: TRBJ2-7; clone size: .; CDR3 DNA: TGTGCCAGCAGCGAGGGGCCCGGAGGGCAGTACTTC; CDR3 protein: CASSEGPGGQYF
V gene: TRBV4-3; D gene: .; J gene: TRBJ1-2; clone size: few; CDR3 DNA: TGCGCCAGCAGCCATGAGGGACGCCCGGACTATGGCTACACCTTC; CDR3 protein: CASSHEGRPDYGYTF
V gene: TRBV7-2; D gene: .; J gene: TRBJ2-7; clone size: few; CDR3 DNA: TGTGCCAGCAGCGATACAGGCTCCTACGAGCAGTACTTC; CDR3 protein: CASSDTGSYEQYF
V gene: TRBV13; D gene: .; J gene: TRBJ2-6; clone size: .; CDR3 DNA: TGTGCCAGCAGCCCTCTACCCCCCCCGGACAGAGTCTCTGGGGCCAACGTCCTGACTTTC; CDR3 protein: CASSPLPPPDRVSGANVLTF
V gene: TRBV6-1; D gene: .; J gene: TRBJ2-7; clone size: few; CDR3 DNA: TGTGCCAGCAGTGAAGGAAACAGACCCTACGAGCAGTACTTC; CDR3 protein: CASSEGNRPYEQYF
V gene: TRBV18; D gene: .; J gene: TRBJ1-1; clone size: .; CDR3 DNA: TGTGCCAGCTCGCTCATGGACAGCGACACTGAAGCTTTCTTT; CDR3 protein: CASSLMDSDTEAFF
V gene: TRBV18; D gene: .; J gene: TRBJ2-7; clone size: few; CDR3 DNA: TGTGCCAGCTCACCCTTACCCCCGGTGGGGGCGGAGGGCGAGCAGTACTTC; CDR3 protein: CASSPLPPVGAEGEQYF
V gene: TRBV27; D gene: .; J gene: TRBJ2-1; clone size: few; CDR3 DNA: TGTGCCAGCAAGGACCACCCCTCCTACAATGAGCAGTTCTTC; CDR3 protein: CASKDHPSYNEQFF
V gene: TRBV4-1; D gene: .; J gene: TRBJ2-2; clone size: .; CDR3 DNA: TGCGCCAGCAGCCAAGGTGTCACCGGGGAGCTGTTTTTT; CDR3 protein: CASSQGVTGELFF
V gene: TRBV29-1; D gene: TRBD1; J gene: TRBJ2-7; clone size: .; CDR3 DNA: TGCAGCGTTGAAGAAGACAGGGGGCGCTACGAGCAGTACTTC; CDR3 protein: CSVEEDRGRYEQYF
V gene: TRBV24-1; D gene: .; J gene: TRBJ1-1; clone size: .; CDR3 DNA: TGTGCCACCAGTGATTCCCTCAAACCGAACACTGAAGCTTTCTTT; CDR3 protein: CATSDSLKPNTEAFF
V gene: TRBV4-3; D gene: .; J gene: TRBJ2-7; clone size: .; CDR3 DNA: TGCGCCAGCAGCCAATTTAACAGGGCCCCCTCCTACGAGCAGTACTTC; CDR3 protein: CASSQFNRAPSYEQYF
V gene: TRBV5-1; D gene: .; J gene: TRBJ2-3; clone size: few; CDR3 DNA: TGCGCCAGCAGGGTCGCCGGGGTGGGCACAGATACGCAGTATTTT; CDR3 protein: CASRVAGVGTDTQYF
V gene: TRBV25-1; D gene: TRBD1; J gene: TRBJ2-4; clone size: many; CDR3 DNA: TGTGCCAGCAGTGAAGTAGGAAGGACAGGGCGGACGAACATTCAGTACTTC; CDR3 protein: CASSEVGRTGRTNIQYF
V gene: TRBV5-5; D gene: .; J gene: TRBJ2-7; clone size: .; CDR3 DNA: TGTGCCAGCAGCTTCTTGTCCGGGCCCGCCTACGAGCAGTACTTC; CDR3 protein: CASSFLSGPAYEQYF
V gene: TRBV9; D gene: .; J gene: TRBJ2-5; clone size: once; CDR3 DNA: TGTGCCAGCAGCGTAGTCGGGTGGGAAGAGACCCAGTACTTC; CDR3 protein: CASSVVGWEETQYF
V gene: TRBV6-2/TRBV6-3; D gene: TRBD2; J gene: TRBJ2-5; clone size: few; CDR3 DNA: TGTGCCAGCAGTTACGGTAGACTAGCGAGAAACCAAGAGACCCAGTACTTC; CDR3 protein: CASSYGRLARNQETQYF
V gene: TRBV7-9; D gene: TRBD1; J gene: TRBJ1-6; clone size: .; CDR3 DNA: TGTGCCAGCAGCCTCAGTCAGGGGGCCAGAGGGAATTCACCCCTCCACTTT; CDR3 protein: CASSLSQGARGNSPLHF
V gene: TRBV15; D gene: .; J gene: TRBJ2-3; clone size: .; CDR3 DNA: TGTGCCACCAGCCCCCACGGGAATACGCAGTATTTT; CDR3 protein: CATSPHGNTQYF
V gene: TRBV9; D gene: TRBD1; J gene: TRBJ2-7; clone size: .; CDR3 DNA: TGTGCCAGCAGCGTAACCCCTGGACAGGGGGCACTCTACGAGCAGTACTTC; CDR3 protein: CASSVTPGQGALYEQYF
V gene: TRBV5-1; D gene: TRBD1; J gene: TRBJ1-2; clone size: .; CDR3 DNA: TGCGCCAGCAGCCAAGGGGACAGTACCGTTAACTATGGCTACACCTTC; CDR3 protein: CASSQGDSTVNYGYTF
V gene: TRBV5-1; D gene: TRBD1; J gene: TRBJ1-1; clone size: .; CDR3 DNA: TGCGCCAGCAGACCTACAGGGGGCTCGGACACTGAAGCTTTCTTT; CDR3 protein: CASRPTGGSDTEAFF